Here is one TCR beta chain with its context. What it recognizes is unknown. Using immunoSEQ multiplex PCR, the repertoire was profiled, and TCRdb retains in-frame clones only, with some absent. This table holds some 330,000 clones, around 86% found once. These data originate in a study of cytomegalovirus exposure and HLA in healthy donors. As for the study in general: Both the 100 to 150 validation repertoires and the 500 to 700 first-cohort repertoires used the same platform, as reported by a later analysis.

Study findings and constraints: The study listed around 150 cytomegalovirus-associated TCR beta chains.

The CDR3 totals 15 residues. Trimming removed 2 bases at V and 0 bases at J, with 11 bases between. Germline CDR1 SGHTS, CDR2 YDEGEE. The sequence was collected from a woman younger than 35 in good health and CMV-seronegative. Sequenced: PBMCs. The genes are TRBV5-8 and TRBJ1-2, with TRBD1 as a possible D gene (5 bases). The CDR3 spells CASSFTETANYGYTF. The CDR3 nucleotides are TGTGCCAGCAGCTTTACCGAGACAGCTAACTATGGCTACACCTTC.